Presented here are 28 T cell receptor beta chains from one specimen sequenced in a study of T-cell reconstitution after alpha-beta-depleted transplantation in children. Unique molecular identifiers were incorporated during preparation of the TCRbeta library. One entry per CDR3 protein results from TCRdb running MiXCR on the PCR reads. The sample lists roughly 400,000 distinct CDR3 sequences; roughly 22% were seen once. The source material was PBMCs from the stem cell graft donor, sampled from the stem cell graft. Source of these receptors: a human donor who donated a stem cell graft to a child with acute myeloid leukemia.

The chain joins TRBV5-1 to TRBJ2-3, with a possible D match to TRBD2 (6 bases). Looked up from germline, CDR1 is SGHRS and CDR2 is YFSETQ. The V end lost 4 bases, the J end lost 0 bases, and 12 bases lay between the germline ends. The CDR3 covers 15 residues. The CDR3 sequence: CASSEGTGSTDTQYF. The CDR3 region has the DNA TGCGCCAGCAGCGAAGGGACTGGAAGCACAGATACGCAGTATTTT.

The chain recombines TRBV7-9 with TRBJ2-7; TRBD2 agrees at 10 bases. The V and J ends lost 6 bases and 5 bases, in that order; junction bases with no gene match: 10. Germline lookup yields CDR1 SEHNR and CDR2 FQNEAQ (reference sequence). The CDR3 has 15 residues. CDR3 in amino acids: CASRKEASGSNEQYF. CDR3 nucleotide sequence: TGTGCCAGCAGGAAAGAGGCTAGCGGGAGCAACGAGCAGTACTTC.

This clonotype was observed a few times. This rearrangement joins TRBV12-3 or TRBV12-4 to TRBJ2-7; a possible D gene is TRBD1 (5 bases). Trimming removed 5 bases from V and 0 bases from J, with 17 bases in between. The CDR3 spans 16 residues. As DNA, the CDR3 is TGTGCCAGCAGTCAAACAGGATCGCGTAGCTCCTACGAGCAGTACTTC. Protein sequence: CASSQTGSRSSYEQYF.

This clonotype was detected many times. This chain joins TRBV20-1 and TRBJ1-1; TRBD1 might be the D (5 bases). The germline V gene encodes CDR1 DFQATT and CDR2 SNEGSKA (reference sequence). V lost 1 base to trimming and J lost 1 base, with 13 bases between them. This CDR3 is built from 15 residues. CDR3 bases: TGCAGTGCTAGAGTAGGGGTGTTCCCGAACACTGAAGCTTTCTTT. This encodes CSARVGVFPNTEAFF.

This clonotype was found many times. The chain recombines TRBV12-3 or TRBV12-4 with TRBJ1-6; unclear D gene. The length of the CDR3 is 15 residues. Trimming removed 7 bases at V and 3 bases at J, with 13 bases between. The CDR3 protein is CASTPGLGYNSPLHF. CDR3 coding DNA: TGTGCCAGCACCCCGGGCCTGGGCTATAATTCACCCCTCCACTTT.

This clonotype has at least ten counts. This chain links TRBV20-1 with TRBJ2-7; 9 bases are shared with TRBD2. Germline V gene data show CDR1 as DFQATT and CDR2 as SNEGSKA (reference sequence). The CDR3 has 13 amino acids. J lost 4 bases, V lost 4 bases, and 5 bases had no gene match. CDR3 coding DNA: TGCAGTGCTACCGGGACTAGCCGTTACGAGCAGTACTTC. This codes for CSATGTSRYEQYF.

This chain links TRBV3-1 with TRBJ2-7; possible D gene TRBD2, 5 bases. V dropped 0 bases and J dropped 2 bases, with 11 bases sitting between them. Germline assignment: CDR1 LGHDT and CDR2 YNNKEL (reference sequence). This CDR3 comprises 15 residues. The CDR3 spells CASSQDGLAPYEQYF. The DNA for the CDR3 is TGTGCCAGCAGCCAAGATGGGCTAGCTCCCTACGAGCAGTACTTC.

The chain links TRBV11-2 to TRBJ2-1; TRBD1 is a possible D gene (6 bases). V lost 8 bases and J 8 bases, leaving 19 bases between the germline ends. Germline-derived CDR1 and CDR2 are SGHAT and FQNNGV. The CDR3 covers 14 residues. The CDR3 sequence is CASSRQAGVYEQFF. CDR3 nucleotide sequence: TGTGCCAGCTCCAGACAGGCTGGGGTATATGAGCAGTTCTTC.

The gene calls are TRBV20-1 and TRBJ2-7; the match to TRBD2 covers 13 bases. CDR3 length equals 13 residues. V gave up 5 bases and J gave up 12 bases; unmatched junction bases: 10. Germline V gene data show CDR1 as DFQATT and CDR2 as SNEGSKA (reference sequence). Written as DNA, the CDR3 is TGCAGTGCTTCCAGACTAGCGGGAGGTGGAAGGTACTTC. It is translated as CSASRLAGGGRYF.

This CDR3 reads CASSVRSGEAEQFF. The CDR3 nucleotides read TGTGCCAGCAGCGTTCGGAGTGGAGAGGCTGAGCAGTTCTTC. The chain is built from TRBV9 and TRBJ2-1; D is uncertain. Trimming stripped 2 bases from V and 9 bases from J, with 15 bases between. CDR1 and CDR2 (germline): SGDLS, YYNGEE. The CDR3 runs 14 residues. The whole variable domain, filled in from reference TRBV9 and TRBJ2-1, reads DSGVTQTPKHLITATGQRVTLRCSPRSGDLSVYWYQQSLDQGLQFLIQYYNGEERAKGNILERFSAQQFPDLHSELNLSSLELGDSALYFCASSVRSGEAEQFFGPGTRLTVL.

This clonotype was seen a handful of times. In DNA form, the CDR3 reads TGTGCCAGCAGGACAGGGATCGGCACTGAAGCTTTCTTT. Translated, it gives CASRTGIGTEAFF. The chain combines TRBV28 with TRBJ1-1, with 7 bases identical to TRBD1. With V trimmed by 6 bases and J by 4 bases, 5 bases remained unmatched. Germline V gene sequence: CDR1 MDHEN, CDR2 SYDVKM. The CDR3 has 13 residues.

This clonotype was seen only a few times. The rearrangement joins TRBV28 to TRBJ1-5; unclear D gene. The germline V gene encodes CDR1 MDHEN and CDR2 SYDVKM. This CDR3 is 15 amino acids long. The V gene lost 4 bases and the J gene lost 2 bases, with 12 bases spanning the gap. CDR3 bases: TGTGCCAGCAGTTCCCCGGGTTGGGGCAATCAGCCCCAGCATTTT. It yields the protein CASSSPGWGNQPQHF.

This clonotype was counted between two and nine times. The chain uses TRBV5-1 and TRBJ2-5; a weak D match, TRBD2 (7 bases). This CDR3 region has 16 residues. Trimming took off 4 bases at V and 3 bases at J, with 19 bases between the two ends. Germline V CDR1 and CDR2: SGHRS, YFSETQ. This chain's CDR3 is CASSPQGGGTEETQYF. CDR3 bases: TGCGCCAGCAGCCCTCAAGGGGGGGGTACCGAAGAGACCCAGTACTTC.

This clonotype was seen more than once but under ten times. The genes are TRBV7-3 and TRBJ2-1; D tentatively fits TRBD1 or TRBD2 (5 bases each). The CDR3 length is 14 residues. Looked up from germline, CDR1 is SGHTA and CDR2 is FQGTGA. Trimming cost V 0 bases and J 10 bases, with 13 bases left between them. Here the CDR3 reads CASSLTTGAREQFF. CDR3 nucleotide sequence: TGTGCCAGCAGCTTAACGACCGGGGCTCGCGAGCAGTTCTTC.

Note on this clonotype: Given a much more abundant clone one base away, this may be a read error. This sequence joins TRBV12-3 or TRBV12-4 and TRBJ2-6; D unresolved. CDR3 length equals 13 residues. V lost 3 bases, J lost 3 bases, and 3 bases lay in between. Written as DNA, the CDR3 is TGTGCCAGCAGTTTCTTTGGGGCCAACGTCCTGACTTTC. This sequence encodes CASSFFGANVLTF.

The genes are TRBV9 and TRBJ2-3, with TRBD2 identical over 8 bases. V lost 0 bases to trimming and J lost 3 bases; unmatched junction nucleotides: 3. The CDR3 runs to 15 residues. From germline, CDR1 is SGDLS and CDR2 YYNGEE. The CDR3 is CASSVGSSGTDTQYF. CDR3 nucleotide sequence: TGTGCCAGCAGCGTAGGTTCTAGCGGGACAGATACGCAGTATTTT.

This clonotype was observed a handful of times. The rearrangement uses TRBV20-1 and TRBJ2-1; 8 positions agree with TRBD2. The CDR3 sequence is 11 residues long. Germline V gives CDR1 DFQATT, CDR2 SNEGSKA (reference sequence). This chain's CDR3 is CRPGGDNEQFF. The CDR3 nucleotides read TGCAGACCGGGGGGGGACAATGAGCAGTTCTTC.

DNA of the CDR3: TGTGCCAGCAGCCAACCTTTCGGAACTGAAGCTTTCTTT. Its protein is CASSQPFGTEAFF. This sequence joins TRBV3-1 and TRBJ1-1; D not certain. V lost 2 bases to trimming and J lost 5 bases, with 9 bases between them. CDR1 is LGHDT, CDR2 YNNKEL, per germline (reference sequence). The CDR3 totals 13 residues.

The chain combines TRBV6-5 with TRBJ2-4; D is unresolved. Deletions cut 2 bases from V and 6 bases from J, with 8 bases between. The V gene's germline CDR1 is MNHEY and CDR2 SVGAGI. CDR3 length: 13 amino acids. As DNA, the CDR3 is TGTGCCAGCAGTTACGGGGTTTCAAACATTCAGTACTTC. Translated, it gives CASSYGVSNIQYF.

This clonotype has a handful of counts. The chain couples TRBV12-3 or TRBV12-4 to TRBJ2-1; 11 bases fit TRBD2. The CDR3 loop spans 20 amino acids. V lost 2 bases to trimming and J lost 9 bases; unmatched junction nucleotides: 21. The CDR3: CASSLFLESVPSGRFGEQFF. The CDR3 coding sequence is TGTGCCAGCAGTTTATTCCTCGAGAGCGTTCCTAGCGGGAGGTTCGGTGAGCAGTTCTTC.

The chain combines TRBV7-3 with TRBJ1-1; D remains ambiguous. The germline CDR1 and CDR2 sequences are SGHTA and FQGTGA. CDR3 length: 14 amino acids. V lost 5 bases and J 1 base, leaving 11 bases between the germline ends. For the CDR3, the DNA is TGTGCCAGCAGCCTCATGGCAGGGAACACTGAAGCTTTCTTT. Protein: CASSLMAGNTEAFF.

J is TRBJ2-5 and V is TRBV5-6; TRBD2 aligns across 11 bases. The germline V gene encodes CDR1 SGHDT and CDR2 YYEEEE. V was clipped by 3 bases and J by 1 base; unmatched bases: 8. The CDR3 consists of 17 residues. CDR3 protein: CASSYKIGTSGQETQYF. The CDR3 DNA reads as TGTGCCAGCAGCTATAAAATCGGGACTAGCGGCCAAGAGACCCAGTACTTC.

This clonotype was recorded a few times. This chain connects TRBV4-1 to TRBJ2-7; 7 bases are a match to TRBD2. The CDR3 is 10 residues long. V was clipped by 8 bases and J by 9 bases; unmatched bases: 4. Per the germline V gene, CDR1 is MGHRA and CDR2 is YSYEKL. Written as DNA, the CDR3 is TGCGCCAGCGGGAGGGGTGTGCAGTACTTC. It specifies CASGRGVQYF.

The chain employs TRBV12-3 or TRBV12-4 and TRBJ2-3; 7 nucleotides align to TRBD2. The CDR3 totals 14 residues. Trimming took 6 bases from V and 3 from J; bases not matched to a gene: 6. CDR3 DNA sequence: TGTGCCAGCAGGAGAGCGGGAAAGACAGATACGCAGTATTTT. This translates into CASRRAGKTDTQYF.

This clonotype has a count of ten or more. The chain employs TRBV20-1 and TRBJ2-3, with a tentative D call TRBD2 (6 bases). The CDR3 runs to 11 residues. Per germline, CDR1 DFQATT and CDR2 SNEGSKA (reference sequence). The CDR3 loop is CRSGVADTQYF. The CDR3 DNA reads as TGCAGGTCGGGAGTCGCAGATACGCAGTATTTT.

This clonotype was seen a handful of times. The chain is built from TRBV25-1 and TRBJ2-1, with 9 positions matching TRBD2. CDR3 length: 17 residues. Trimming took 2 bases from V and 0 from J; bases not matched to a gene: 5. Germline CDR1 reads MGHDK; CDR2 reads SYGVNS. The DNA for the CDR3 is TGTGCCAGCAGTGAACCCCAGCGGGAGGTCTCCTACAATGAGCAGTTCTTC. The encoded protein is CASSEPQREVSYNEQFF.

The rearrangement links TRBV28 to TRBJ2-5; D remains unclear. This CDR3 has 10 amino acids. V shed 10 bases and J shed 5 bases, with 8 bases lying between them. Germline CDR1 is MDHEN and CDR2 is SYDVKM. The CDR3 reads CATHSETQYF. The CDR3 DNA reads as TGTGCCACACATTCGGAGACCCAGTACTTC.

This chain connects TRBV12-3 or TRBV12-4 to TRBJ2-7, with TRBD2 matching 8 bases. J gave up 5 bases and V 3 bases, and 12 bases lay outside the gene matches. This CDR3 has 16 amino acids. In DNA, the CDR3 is TGTGCCAGCAGTTTTTCGTTAAGCGGGAGTAAGGACGAGCAGTACTTC. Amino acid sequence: CASSFSLSGSKDEQYF.